The T cell receptor (beta chain) described here comes from a study of long-term antiretroviral therapy in people with HIV. This was the immunoSEQ v3.0 assay at survey level. This table comes from immunoSEQ multiplex PCR, and its TCRdb copy is limited to in-frame clones, with some not included. The repertoire holds under 50,000 clones, with approximately 86% as singletons. This receptor was taken from a woman aged 18-29 years with HIV. The sample in question was unsorted PBMCs, obtained just before starting antiretroviral therapy.

The DNA of the CDR3 is TGTGCCAGCAGGGCGGACATCCTGGAGAATGAGCAGTTCTTC. Encoded protein: CASRADILENEQFF. The chain employs TRBV28 and TRBJ2-1; the D gene is possibly TRBD1 (5 bases). Trimming took 6 bases from V and 7 from J, leaving 16 bases between them. Germline-derived CDR1 and CDR2 are MDHEN and SYDVKM. The CDR3 is 14 residues long. The full variable domain, in which reference TRBV28 and TRBJ2-1 provide the parts outside the CDR3, is DVKVTQSSRYLVKRTGEKVFLECVQDMDHENMFWYRQDPGLGLRLIYFSYDVKMKEKGDIPEGYSVSREKKERFSLILESASTNQTSMYLCASRADILENEQFFGPGTRLTVL.